These T cell receptor beta chains were read from a single sample in a study of siplizumab effects on memory and regulatory T cells. Assay used: immunoSEQ multiplex PCR; TCRdb lists only in-frame clones, some missing. The sample shows roughly 100,000 clones, about 93% of them seen only once. Sequencing was carried out using CD4+ T cells sorted from blood. The receptors stem from a human donor in good health. Each CDR3 is given with its conserved first and last residue. The D gene is left open where the match is weak. For some rows the clone size is stated as once, few or many, or as a class when expanded; others skip it.

J: TRBJ1-2
V: TRBV2
D: NA
size: NA
DNA: TGTGCCAGCAGTGAAACGGCTATGGCCACTGGCTACACCTTC
CDR3: CASSETAMATGYTF

J: TRBJ2-1
V: TRBV7-8
D: TRBD2
size: NA
DNA: TGTGCCAGCAGCTTACTAGGCGGGGGTTCCTACAATGAGCAGTTCTTC
CDR3: CASSLLGGGSYNEQFF

J: TRBJ2-1
V: TRBV9
D: NA
size: NA
DNA: TGTGCCAGCAGCGTCGATAATAGTACCCCCTACAATGAGCAGTTCTTC
CDR3: CASSVDNSTPYNEQFF

J: TRBJ2-7
V: TRBV19
D: NA
size: NA
DNA: TGTGCCAGTAGTTTACGGGGCTCCTACGAGCAGTACTTC
CDR3: CASSLRGSYEQYF

J: TRBJ1-2
V: TRBV30
D: NA
size: NA
DNA: TGTGCCTGGTCGGGGAGCTATGGCTACACCTTC
CDR3: CAWSGSYGYTF

J: TRBJ2-7
V: TRBV30
D: NA
size: NA
DNA: TGTGCCTGGAGTTTTGTAGCTGGTGGGGCCTCCTACGAGCAGTACTTC
CDR3: CAWSFVAGGASYEQYF

J: TRBJ2-1
V: TRBV11-3
D: NA
size: NA
DNA: TGTGCCAGCAGCTTAGACTTTCTCAGTGCGCAGTTCTTC
CDR3: CASSLDFLSAQFF

J: TRBJ2-1
V: TRBV6-4
D: NA
size: NA
DNA: TGTGCCAGCAGACCCGGATGCGATGAGCAGTTCTTC
CDR3: CASRPGCDEQFF

J: TRBJ2-1
V: TRBV19
D: TRBD2
size: NA
DNA: TGTGCCAGTAGTTCACTAGCGGGCCAGAGGTTCTTC
CDR3: CASSSLAGQRFF

J: TRBJ2-4
V: TRBV27
D: NA
size: NA
DNA: TGTGCCAGCAGTTTAACTTATAGGGCCGGGACCTTAGGGGTGGATCAGTACTTC
CDR3: CASSLTYRAGTLGVDQYF

J: TRBJ1-2
V: TRBV29-1
D: NA
size: NA
DNA: TGCAGCGTTGTTGCAGGGCGTTATGGCTACACCTTC
CDR3: CSVVAGRYGYTF

J: TRBJ2-3
V: TRBV19
D: NA
size: NA
DNA: TGTGCCAGTAGTATTAATGGCGGTAGCACAGATACGCAGTATTTT
CDR3: CASSINGGSTDTQYF

J: TRBJ2-7
V: TRBV28
D: NA
size: once
DNA: TGTGCCAGCACCCGCCCCGCTAGCTCCTACGAGCAGTACTTC
CDR3: CASTRPASSYEQYF

J: TRBJ2-3
V: TRBV2
D: TRBD2
size: NA
DNA: TGTGCCAGCAAGAGCGGGGGGGCAGATACGCAGTATTTT
CDR3: CASKSGGADTQYF

J: TRBJ2-2
V: TRBV5-1
D: TRBD1
size: NA
DNA: TGCGCCAGCAGCTTGCCTCGACAGGGGACGAACACCGGGGAGCTGTTTTTT
CDR3: CASSLPRQGTNTGELFF

J: TRBJ2-3
V: TRBV9
D: TRBD2
size: once
DNA: TGTGCCAGCAGCCGGAGGGACTACCCAACAGATACGCAGTATTTT
CDR3: CASSRRDYPTDTQYF

J: TRBJ1-4
V: TRBV28
D: NA
size: NA
DNA: TGTGCCAGCAGGGCTCGGGAAAAACTGTTTTTT
CDR3: CASRAREKLFF

J: TRBJ2-7
V: TRBV5-1
D: NA
size: NA
DNA: TGCGCCAGCAGCTTGGGCGGGACCCCCTACGAGCAGTACTTC
CDR3: CASSLGGTPYEQYF

J: TRBJ2-1
V: TRBV9
D: TRBD2
size: NA
DNA: TGTGCCAGCAGCCCGAGACAGGGACCTAGCGGGACATGGAATGAGCAGTTCTTC
CDR3: CASSPRQGPSGTWNEQFF

J: TRBJ2-3
V: TRBV28
D: NA
size: NA
DNA: TGTGCCAGCAGTCTTGGGGGACCAGATACGCAGTATTTT
CDR3: CASSLGGPDTQYF

J: TRBJ2-2
V: TRBV14
D: TRBD1
size: NA
DNA: TGTGCCAGCAGCCTAAACAGGGGACAGGGAAAGGTCGGGGAGCTGTTTTTT
CDR3: CASSLNRGQGKVGELFF

J: TRBJ2-3
V: TRBV25-1
D: NA
size: NA
DNA: TGTGCCAGCAGTTTTTATGCAGATACGCAGTATTTT
CDR3: CASSFYADTQYF

J: TRBJ1-1
V: TRBV6-1
D: TRBD1
size: once
DNA: TGTGCCAGCTATGGGACAGGGGGAAGGACTGAAGCTTTCTTT
CDR3: CASYGTGGRTEAFF

J: TRBJ2-7
V: TRBV18
D: NA
size: NA
DNA: TGTGCCAGCTCACCACTTCGGGGGCTCGAGCAGTACTTC
CDR3: CASSPLRGLEQYF

J: TRBJ1-1
V: TRBV6-6
D: NA
size: NA
DNA: TGTGCCAGCAGAAACTCAAACAGCCTAATGAACACTGAAGCTTTCTTT
CDR3: CASRNSNSLMNTEAFF